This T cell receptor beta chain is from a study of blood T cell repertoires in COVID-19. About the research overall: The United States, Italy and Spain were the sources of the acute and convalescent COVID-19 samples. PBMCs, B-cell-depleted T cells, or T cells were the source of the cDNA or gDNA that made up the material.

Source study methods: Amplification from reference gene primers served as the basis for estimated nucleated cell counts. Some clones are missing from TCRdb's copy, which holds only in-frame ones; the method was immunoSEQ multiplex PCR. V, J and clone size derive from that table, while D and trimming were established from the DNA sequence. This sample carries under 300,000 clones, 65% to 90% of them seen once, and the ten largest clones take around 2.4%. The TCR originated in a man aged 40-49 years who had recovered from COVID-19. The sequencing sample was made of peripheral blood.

This CDR3 is CSVDGQGGPEQYF. The CDR3 coding sequence is TGCAGCGTTGACGGACAGGGAGGACCCGAGCAGTACTTC. The rearrangement links TRBV29-1 to TRBJ2-7; the match to TRBD1 covers 8 bases. This CDR3 has 13 residues. The ends lost 3 bases at V and 6 bases at J; junction bases unmatched: 7. Germline loops: CDR1 SQVTM, CDR2 ANQGSEA.